Below are 9 T cell receptor beta chains sequenced from a single sample in a study of CD8+ T cells in alopecia areata. The sample's treatment: oral pan-JAK inhibitor, 5-10 mg twice daily. cDNA serving as the sequencing template came from extracted, reverse transcribed RNA. Using immunoSEQ multiplex PCR, the repertoire was profiled, and TCRdb retains in-frame clones only, with some absent. This table holds around 200,000 clones, around 56% found once. Sequencing was performed on CD4+ T cells sorted from blood, taken at week 4, from a patient treated with tofacitinib. These receptors were collected from a human donor with alopecia areata.

The chain carries TRBV4-1 and TRBJ1-4; 8 positions match TRBD1. Looked up from germline, CDR1 is MGHRA and CDR2 is YSYEKL. The J segment lost 2 bases and the V segment lost 0 bases, leaving 11 bases of the junction unmatched. The CDR3 consists of 19 residues. The CDR3 bases are TGCGCCAGCAGCCAAGATAGCAGGACAGGGTGGGCTACTAATGAAAAACTGTTTTTT. This encodes CASSQDSRTGWATNEKLFF.

The chain carries TRBV4-3 and TRBJ2-3; the D gene is possibly TRBD2 (6 bases). This CDR3 is built from 15 residues. V gave up 2 bases and J gave up 2 bases, with 11 bases separating them. Germline CDR1 reads LGHNA; CDR2 reads YSLEER. CDR3 loop: CASSQSAGFTDTQYF. CDR3 DNA: TGCGCCAGCAGCCAATCGGCGGGATTCACAGATACGCAGTATTTT.

This clone turned up a few times. The chain uses TRBV29-1 and TRBJ2-5, with a possible D match to TRBD2 (5 bases). V was clipped by 4 bases and J by 4 bases, with 7 bases between them. Germline CDR1 and CDR2: SQVTM and ANQGSEA. CDR3 size: 11 residues. CDR3 in DNA: TGCAGCGTTGTTCGGGGAGAGACCCAGTACTTC. It is translated as CSVVRGETQYF.

The chain carries TRBV7-2 and TRBJ2-7; D is unclear. V lost 5 bases and J lost 4, with 9 bases in between. Germline V gives CDR1 SGHTA, CDR2 FQGNSA. The CDR3 has 12 amino acids. CDR3 bases: TGTGCCAGCAGCCGTCGGAGTTACGAGCAGTACTTC. As protein: CASSRRSYEQYF.

This clone was counted a few times. The chain employs TRBV2 and TRBJ1-5; perhaps TRBD1 as D (6 bases). The CDR3 contains 13 residues. CDR1 is SNHLY, CDR2 FYNNEI, per germline. V lost 7 bases, J lost 4 bases, and 11 bases lay in between. CDR3 sequence: CASKPGENQPQHF. The DNA of the CDR3 is TGTGCCAGCAAACCAGGGGAAAATCAGCCCCAGCATTTT.

The V call is TRBV4-2, the J call TRBJ1-1; weak D call: TRBD1 (5 bases). Trimming cost V 2 bases and J 5 bases, with 9 bases left between them. CDR1 LGHNA and CDR2 YNFKEQ come from the germline V gene. The CDR3 is 13 amino acids. The CDR3 sequence: CASSQRGGTEAFF. The CDR3 bases are TGTGCCAGCAGCCAAAGGGGCGGAACTGAAGCTTTCTTT.

The rearrangement uses TRBV6-5 and TRBJ2-5; possibly TRBD2 for D (5 bases). The germline V gene has CDR1 MNHEY and CDR2 SVGAGI. The CDR3 spans 14 residues. V was clipped by 8 bases and J by 4 bases, with 17 bases between them. This CDR3 reads CASLERERGETQYF. The CDR3, as DNA: TGTGCCAGCCTCGAGAGGGAGAGAGGAGAGACCCAGTACTTC.

This clone appeared a single time. This rearrangement joins TRBV5-7 to TRBJ2-7, with 9 bases identical to TRBD2. TRBV5-7 is an open reading frame, and its role is uncertain. The CDR3 covers 17 residues. The V gene end was trimmed by 2 bases and the J gene end by 3 bases; junction bases not matched to a gene: 12. The CDR3 DNA sequence: TGTGCCAGCAGCTTTCCGGTCCCGGGACTAGCAGTCTACGAGCAGTACTTC. As protein: CASSFPVPGLAVYEQYF.

The rearrangement uses TRBV29-1 and TRBJ2-1; unclear D gene. Trimming removed 6 bases at V and 15 bases at J, with 15 bases between. The CDR3 loop spans 10 amino acids. CDR1 and CDR2 (germline): SQVTM, ANQGSEA. The chain's CDR3 is CSVKEGSAFF. The CDR3 nucleotides read TGCAGCGTAAAGGAAGGATCGGCGTTCTTC.